The present TCR beta chain was sequenced within a study of blood T cell repertoires in COVID-19. The CDR3 runs 12 residues. V was shortened by 4 bases and J by 9 bases, with 10 bases between the two germline ends. Germline values: CDR1 MNHEY, CDR2 SMNVEV (reference sequence). This table comes from immunoSEQ multiplex PCR, and its TCRdb copy is limited to in-frame clones, with some not included. The sample lists over 85,000 clones, around 90% seen once, with roughly 3.1% in the top ten. The chain links TRBV27 to TRBJ2-1, with D possibly TRBD2 on 6 matching bases. The TCR was taken from a man aged 50-59 years with active or convalescent COVID-19. Material for sequencing was peripheral blood. CDR3 loop: CASSSTSSEQFF. CDR3 sequence (DNA): TGTGCCAGCAGTTCGACTAGTTCTGAGCAGTTCTTC.